Listed below are T cell receptor beta chains from one sample, sequenced in a study of human T cells and chemical hapten exposure. TCRdb recomputed calls from the RACE reads with MiXCR, one row per CDR3 protein. This table holds about 82,000 distinct CDR3 sequences, approximately 11% found once. The sequencing here drew on whole blood, taken in connection with sensitization to the hapten diphenylcyclopropenone (DPC). These receptors were taken from a woman in her forties or fifties with alopecia areata. Some clones in this sample may be carry-over from other donors' samples. The CDR3 runs from the conserved cysteine through the conserved F or W.

length	V	J	CDR3
15	TRBV12-3/TRBV12-4	TRBJ1-2	CASSLFSPHGEGYTF
14	TRBV5-1	TRBJ2-7	CASSLGPGGDEQYF
14	TRBV2	TRBJ1-1	CASSEAQRSLEAFF
13	TRBV6-1	TRBJ1-1	CASFANMGTEAFF
13	TRBV12-3/TRBV12-4	TRBJ2-5	CASSFAGGETQYF
15	TRBV11-2	TRBJ1-2	CASSPGTGGRYGYTF
13	TRBV14	TRBJ1-1	CASSQAGGRTAFF
16	TRBV7-9	TRBJ2-1	CASSSLDSSSYNEQFF
15	TRBV3-1	TRBJ2-7	CASSQAPPSGVEQYF
13	TRBV7-2	TRBJ2-7	CASSSLAGYEQYF
17	TRBV6-2/TRBV6-3	TRBJ1-5	CASSSIIGTGGHQPQHF
13	TRBV12-3/TRBV12-4	TRBJ2-2	CASSSWGPGELFF
14	TRBV5-4	TRBJ2-3	CASSLGLAGDTQYF
13	TRBV29-1	TRBJ2-5	CSVGTSARETQYF
14	TRBV2	TRBJ1-5	CATSGTGGNQPQHF
18	TRBV9	TRBJ2-3	CASSRTGKPKAFTDTQYF
16	TRBV10-1	TRBJ2-7	CASSPGTSGIGYEQYF
15	TRBV20-1	TRBJ2-7	CSARDAGRPGYEQYF
11	TRBV28	TRBJ2-7	CASSLVYEQYF
16	TRBV7-2	TRBJ1-2	CASSIGGQAGSYGYTF
14	TRBV12-3/TRBV12-4	TRBJ2-5	CASSRGTEQETQYF
14	TRBV20-1	TRBJ2-7	CSASRGTGGYEQYF
14	TRBV2	TRBJ2-5	CASSEGGTKETQYF
20	TRBV20-1	TRBJ2-6	CSALGTSGRALMTGANVLTF
15	TRBV5-1	TRBJ1-5	CASSQAQGGGQPQHF
16	TRBV7-2	TRBJ2-1	CASSLGRAGLPGEQFF
15	TRBV7-2	TRBJ2-1	CASSLAGGEYNEQFF
14	TRBV6-2/TRBV6-3	TRBJ2-4	CASGTSGRFGIQYF
10	TRBV27	TRBJ1-2	CASTNYGYTF
13	TRBV7-3	TRBJ2-7	CASSPYTQGEQYF
15	TRBV6-6	TRBJ2-6	CASSYVSSGANVLTF
12	TRBV10-3	TRBJ2-7	CATGKEVYEQYF
16	TRBV7-6	TRBJ2-3	CASSLVGEVSTDTQYF
16	TRBV6-2/TRBV6-3	TRBJ2-6	CASVYNRGTGANVLTF
15	TRBV4-3	TRBJ2-5	CASSPKGQISETQYF
18	TRBV18	TRBJ1-5	CASSPNDAGPLLNQPQHF
17	TRBV5-4	TRBJ2-2	CASSGPHRGGYTGELFF
13	TRBV29-1	TRBJ2-3	CSVEDHSTDTQYF
14	TRBV5-6	TRBJ2-5	CASSLAGGLETQYF
13	TRBV3-1	TRBJ1-6	CASSQVLDSPLHF
13	TRBV9	TRBJ2-2	CASRPGEAGELFF
14	TRBV7-8	TRBJ2-3	CSSSLGGAKDTQYF
14	TRBV5-1	TRBJ2-7	CASSAPGGEYEQYF
13	TRBV20-1	TRBJ2-4	CSARGVGLNIQYF
17	TRBV7-3	TRBJ2-2	CASSLTSAGVITGELFF
13	TRBV9	TRBJ2-5	CASSADLRETQYF